This T cell receptor beta chain was captured by sequencing in a study of CD8 T cells in ankylosing spondylitis. Turning to this clonotype: The antigen is not known.

Each TCR beta library was made by quantitative 5'-RACE that incorporated molecular barcodes. One entry per CDR3 protein, called by TCRdb with MiXCR from the 5' RACE reads. This table holds hundreds of thousands of distinct CDR3 sequences, 12% found once. Study-wide points: What seemed typical of ankylosing spondylitis blood was a TCR beta motif built from roughly 8 highly homologous variants. Previously reported in reactive arthritis synovial fluid and blood were some of the motif variants. Reportedly, disease-linked clones are significantly enriched in ankylosing spondylitis patients' matched synovial fluid. Disease-associated clones were CD8+ and fairly uncommon in peripheral blood.

V dropped 3 bases and J dropped 4; count of bases not matched to a gene: 6. Germline V gene sequence: CDR1 LGHNA, CDR2 YNFKEQ. CDR3 length: 16 residues. The sequenced sample was blood, either unsorted or a sorted T cell fraction (not recorded which). This receptor was identified in a male donor with ankylosing spondylitis. V and J are TRBV4-2 and TRBJ1-4, with 9 bases fitting TRBD1. The CDR3 reads CASSQVGDRVNEKLFF. CDR3 in DNA: TGTGCCAGCAGCCAGGTGGGGGACAGGGTTAATGAAAAACTGTTTTTT.